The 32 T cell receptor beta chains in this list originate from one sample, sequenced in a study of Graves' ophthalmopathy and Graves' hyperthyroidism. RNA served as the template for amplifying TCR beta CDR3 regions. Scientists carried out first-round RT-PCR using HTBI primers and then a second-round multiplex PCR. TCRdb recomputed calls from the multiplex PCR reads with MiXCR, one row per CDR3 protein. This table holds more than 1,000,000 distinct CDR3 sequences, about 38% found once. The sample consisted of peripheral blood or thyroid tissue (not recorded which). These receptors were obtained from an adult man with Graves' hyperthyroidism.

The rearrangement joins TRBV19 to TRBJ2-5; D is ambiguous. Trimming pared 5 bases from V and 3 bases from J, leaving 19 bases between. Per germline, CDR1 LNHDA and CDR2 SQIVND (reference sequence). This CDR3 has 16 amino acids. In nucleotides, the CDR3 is TGTGCCAGTAGTGAGGACCTCGGTGCCCCTAAAGAGACCCAGTACTTC. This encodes CASSEDLGAPKETQYF.

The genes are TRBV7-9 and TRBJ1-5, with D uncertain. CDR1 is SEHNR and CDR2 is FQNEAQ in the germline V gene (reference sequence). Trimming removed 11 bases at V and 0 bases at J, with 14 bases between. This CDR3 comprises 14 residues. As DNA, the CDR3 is TGTGCCTGGAGTGTACTGGATAGCAATCAGCCCCAGCATTTT. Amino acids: CAWSVLDSNQPQHF.

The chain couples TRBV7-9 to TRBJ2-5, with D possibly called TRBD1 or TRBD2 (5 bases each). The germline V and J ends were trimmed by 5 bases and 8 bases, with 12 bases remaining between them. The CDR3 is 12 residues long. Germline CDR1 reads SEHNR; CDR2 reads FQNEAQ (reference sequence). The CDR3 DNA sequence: TGTGCCAGCAGCCACCGGGACCCTACCCAGTACTTC. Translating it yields CASSHRDPTQYF.

CDR3 sequence: CASSPQTGYTGELFF. CDR3 in DNA: TGTGCCAGCAGTCCCCAGACAGGGTACACCGGGGAGCTGTTTTTT. The chain links TRBV7-2 to TRBJ2-2; TRBD1 aligns across 7 bases. Germline-derived CDR1 and CDR2 are SGHTA and FQGNSA. The junction had 7 bases not matched to a gene; V was cut back by 6 bases and J by 3 bases. The CDR3 extends over 15 amino acids.

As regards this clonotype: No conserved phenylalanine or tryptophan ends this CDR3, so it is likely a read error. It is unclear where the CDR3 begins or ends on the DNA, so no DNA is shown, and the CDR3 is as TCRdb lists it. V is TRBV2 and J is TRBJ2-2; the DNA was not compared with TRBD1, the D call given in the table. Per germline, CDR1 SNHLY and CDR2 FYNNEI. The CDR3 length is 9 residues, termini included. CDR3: CASSPTGQL.

The CDR3 is CASTRVWEAEAFF. The CDR3 coding sequence is TGCGCCAGCACAAGGGTGTGGGAGGCTGAAGCTTTCTTT. The chain recombines TRBV10-2 with TRBJ1-1; D ambiguous. The germline V and J ends were trimmed by 7 bases and 6 bases, with 15 bases remaining between them. Germline V gene lookup returns CDR1 WSHSY and CDR2 SAAADI. The CDR3 consists of 13 residues.

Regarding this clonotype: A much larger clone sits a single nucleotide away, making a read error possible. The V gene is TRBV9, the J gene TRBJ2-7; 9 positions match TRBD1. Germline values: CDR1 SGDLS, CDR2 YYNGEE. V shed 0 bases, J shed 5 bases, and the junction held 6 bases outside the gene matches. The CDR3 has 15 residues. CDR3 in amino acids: CASSVGTGGFHEQYF. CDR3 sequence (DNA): TGTGCCAGCAGCGTAGGCACAGGGGGCTTCCACGAGCAGTACTTC.

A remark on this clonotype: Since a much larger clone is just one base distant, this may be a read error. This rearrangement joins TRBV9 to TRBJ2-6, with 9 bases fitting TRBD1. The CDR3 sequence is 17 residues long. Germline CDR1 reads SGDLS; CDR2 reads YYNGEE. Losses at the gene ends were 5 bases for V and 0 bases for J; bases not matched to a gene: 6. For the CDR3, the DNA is TGTGCCAGCAGGGGACAGGGTGACTTCTCTGGGGCCAACGTCCTGACTTTC. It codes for CASRGQGDFSGANVLTF.

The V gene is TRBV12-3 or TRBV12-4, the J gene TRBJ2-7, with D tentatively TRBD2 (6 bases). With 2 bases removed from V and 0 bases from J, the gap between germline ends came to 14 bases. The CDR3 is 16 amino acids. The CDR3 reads CASSLSLGGSSYEQYF. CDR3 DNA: TGTGCCAGCAGTTTATCGCTGGGAGGAAGCTCCTACGAGCAGTACTTC.

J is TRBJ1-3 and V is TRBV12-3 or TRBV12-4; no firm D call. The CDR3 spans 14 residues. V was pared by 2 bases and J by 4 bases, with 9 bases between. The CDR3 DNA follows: TGTGCCAGCAGTTTATCCAGTTTCGGAAACACCATATATTTT. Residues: CASSLSSFGNTIYF.

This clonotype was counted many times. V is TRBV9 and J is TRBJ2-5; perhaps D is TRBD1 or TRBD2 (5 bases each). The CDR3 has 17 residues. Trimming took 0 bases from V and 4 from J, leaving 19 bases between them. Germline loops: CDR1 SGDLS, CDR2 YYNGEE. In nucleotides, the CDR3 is TGTGCCAGCAGCGTAGCTGAGAGGGGCCCGGGTGGAGAGACCCAGTACTTC. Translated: CASSVAERGPGGETQYF.

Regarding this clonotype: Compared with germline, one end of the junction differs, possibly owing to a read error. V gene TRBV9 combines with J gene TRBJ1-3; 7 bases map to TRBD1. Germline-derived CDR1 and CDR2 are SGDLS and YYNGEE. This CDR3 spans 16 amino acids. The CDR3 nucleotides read TGTGCCAGCAGCCTTCCCCTCACAGGGGCTGGAAACACCGTATATTTT. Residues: CASSLPLTGAGNTVYF.

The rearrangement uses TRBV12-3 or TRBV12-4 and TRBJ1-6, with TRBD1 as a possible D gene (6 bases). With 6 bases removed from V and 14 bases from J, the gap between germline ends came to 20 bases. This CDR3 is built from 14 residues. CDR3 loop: CASSQGGPFVTLHF. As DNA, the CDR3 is TGTGCCAGCAGCCAAGGGGGGCCTTTTGTGACCCTCCACTTT.

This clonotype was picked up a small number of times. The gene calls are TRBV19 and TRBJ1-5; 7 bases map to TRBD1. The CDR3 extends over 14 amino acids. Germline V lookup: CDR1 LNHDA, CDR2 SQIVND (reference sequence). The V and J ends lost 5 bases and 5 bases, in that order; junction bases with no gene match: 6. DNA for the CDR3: TGTGCCAGTAGTGCGAACAGGGGTCATCAGCCCCAGCATTTT. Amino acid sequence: CASSANRGHQPQHF.

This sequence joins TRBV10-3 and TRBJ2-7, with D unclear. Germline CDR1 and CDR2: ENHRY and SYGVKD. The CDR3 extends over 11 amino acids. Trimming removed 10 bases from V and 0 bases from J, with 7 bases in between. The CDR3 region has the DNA TGTGCCAGCGACTCCTCCTACGAGCAGTACTTC. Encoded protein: CASDSSYEQYF.

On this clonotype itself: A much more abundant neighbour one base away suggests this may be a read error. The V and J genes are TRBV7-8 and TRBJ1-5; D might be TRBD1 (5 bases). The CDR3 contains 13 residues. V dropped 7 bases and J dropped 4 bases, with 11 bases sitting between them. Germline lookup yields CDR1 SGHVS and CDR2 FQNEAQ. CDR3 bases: TGTGCCAGCATCGGGGACGGGAATCAGCCCCAGCATTTT. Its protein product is CASIGDGNQPQHF.

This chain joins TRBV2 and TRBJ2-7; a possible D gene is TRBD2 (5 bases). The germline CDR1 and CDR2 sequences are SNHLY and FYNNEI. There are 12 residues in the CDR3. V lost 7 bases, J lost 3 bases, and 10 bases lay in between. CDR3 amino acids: CASKRGIYEQYF. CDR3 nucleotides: TGTGCCAGCAAACGAGGGATCTACGAGCAGTACTTC.

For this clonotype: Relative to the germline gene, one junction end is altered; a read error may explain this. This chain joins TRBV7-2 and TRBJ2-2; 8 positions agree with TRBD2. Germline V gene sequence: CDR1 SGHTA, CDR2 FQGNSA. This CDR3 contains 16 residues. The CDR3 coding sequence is TGCGCCAGCAGCCAAGCCAACGGGAGGGCCACCGGGGAGCTGTTTTTT. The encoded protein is CASSQANGRATGELFF. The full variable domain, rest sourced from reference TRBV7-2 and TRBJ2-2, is GAGVSQSPSNKVTEKGKDVELRCDPISGHTALYWYRQSLGQGLEFLIYFQGNSAPDKSGLPSDRFSAERTGGSVSTLTIQRTQQEDSAVYLCASSQANGRATGELFFGEGSRLTVL.

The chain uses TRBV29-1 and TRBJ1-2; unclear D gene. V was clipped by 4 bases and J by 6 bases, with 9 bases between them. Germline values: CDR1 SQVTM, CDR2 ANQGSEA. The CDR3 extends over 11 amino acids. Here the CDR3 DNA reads TGCAGCGTTGGAGGATCGGATGGCTACACCTTC. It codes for CSVGGSDGYTF.

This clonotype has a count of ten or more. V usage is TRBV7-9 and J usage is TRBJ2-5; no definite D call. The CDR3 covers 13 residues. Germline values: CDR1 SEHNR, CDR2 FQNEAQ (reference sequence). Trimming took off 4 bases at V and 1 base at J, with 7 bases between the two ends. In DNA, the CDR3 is TGTGCCAGCAGCTGGGCAAGCCAAGAGACCCAGTACTTC. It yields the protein CASSWASQETQYF.

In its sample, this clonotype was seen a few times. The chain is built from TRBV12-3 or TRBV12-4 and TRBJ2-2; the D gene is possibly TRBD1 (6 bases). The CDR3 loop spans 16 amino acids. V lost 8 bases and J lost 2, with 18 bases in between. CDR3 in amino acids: CASPPRRGLNTGELFF. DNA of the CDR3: TGTGCCAGCCCCCCCCGCAGGGGCCTAAACACCGGGGAGCTGTTTTTT.

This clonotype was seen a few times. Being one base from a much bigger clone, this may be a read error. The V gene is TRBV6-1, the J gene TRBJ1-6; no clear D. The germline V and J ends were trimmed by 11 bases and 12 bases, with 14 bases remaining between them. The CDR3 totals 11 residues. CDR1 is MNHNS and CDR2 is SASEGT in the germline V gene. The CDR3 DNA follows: TGTGCCGGCATGGGAGGAGAACCCCTCCACTTT. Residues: CAGMGGEPLHF.

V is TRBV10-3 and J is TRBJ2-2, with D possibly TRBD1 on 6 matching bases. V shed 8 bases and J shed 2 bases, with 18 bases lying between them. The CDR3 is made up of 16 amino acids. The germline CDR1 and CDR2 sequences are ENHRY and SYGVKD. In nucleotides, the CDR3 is TGTGCCATCTCTACAGGGAGCTCTGGAAACACCGGGGAGCTGTTTTTT. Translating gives CAISTGSSGNTGELFF.

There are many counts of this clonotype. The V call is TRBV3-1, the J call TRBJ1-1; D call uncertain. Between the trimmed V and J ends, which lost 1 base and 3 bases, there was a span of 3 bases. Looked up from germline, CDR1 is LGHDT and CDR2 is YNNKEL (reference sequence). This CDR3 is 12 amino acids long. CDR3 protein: CASSQVDTEAFF. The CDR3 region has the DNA TGTGCCAGCAGCCAAGTAGACACTGAAGCTTTCTTT.

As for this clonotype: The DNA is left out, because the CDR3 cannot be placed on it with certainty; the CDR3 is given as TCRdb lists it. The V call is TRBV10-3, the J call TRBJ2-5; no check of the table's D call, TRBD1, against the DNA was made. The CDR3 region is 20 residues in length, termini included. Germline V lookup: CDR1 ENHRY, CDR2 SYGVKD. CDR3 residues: CASSIYLCSVERTGRENQYF.

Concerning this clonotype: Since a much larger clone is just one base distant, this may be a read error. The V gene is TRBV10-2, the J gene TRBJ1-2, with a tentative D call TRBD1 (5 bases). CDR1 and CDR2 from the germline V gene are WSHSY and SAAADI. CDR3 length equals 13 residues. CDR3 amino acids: CASATANQYGYTF. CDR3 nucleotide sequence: TGTGCGAGCGCGACAGCGAACCAGTATGGCTACACCTTC.

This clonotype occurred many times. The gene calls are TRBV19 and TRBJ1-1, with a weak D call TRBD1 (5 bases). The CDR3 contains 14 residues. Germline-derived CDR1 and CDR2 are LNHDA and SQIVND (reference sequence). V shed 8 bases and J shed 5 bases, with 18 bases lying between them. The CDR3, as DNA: TGTGCCAGTCGAGCTCCGGGACCTGAGACTGAAGCTTTCTTT. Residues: CASRAPGPETEAFF.

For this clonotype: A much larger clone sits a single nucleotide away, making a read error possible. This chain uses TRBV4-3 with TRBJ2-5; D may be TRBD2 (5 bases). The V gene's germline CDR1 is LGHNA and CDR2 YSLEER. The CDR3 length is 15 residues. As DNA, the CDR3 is TGCGCCAGCAGCCAGGATACCGGGCCTGGGGAGACCCGGTACTTC. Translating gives CASSQDTGPGETRYF.

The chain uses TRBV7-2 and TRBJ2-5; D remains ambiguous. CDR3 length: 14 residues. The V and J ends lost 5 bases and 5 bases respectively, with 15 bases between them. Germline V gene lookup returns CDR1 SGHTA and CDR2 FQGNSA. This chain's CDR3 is CASSPTRLSETQYF. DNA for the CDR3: TGTGCCAGCAGCCCCACAAGGCTGTCCGAGACCCAGTACTTC.

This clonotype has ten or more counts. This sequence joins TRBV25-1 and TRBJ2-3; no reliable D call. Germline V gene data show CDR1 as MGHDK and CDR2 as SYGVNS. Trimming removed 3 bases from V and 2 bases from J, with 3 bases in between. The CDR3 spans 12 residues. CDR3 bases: TGTGCCAGCAGTGACCTCACAGATACGCAGTATTTT. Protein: CASSDLTDTQYF.

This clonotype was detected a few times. CDR3 amino acids: CASSFYPYEQYF. CDR3 coding DNA: TGTGCCAGCAGTTTTTACCCCTACGAGCAGTACTTC. The chain has TRBV12-3 or TRBV12-4 and TRBJ2-7, with unresolved D. CDR3 size: 12 residues. Deletions cut 3 bases from V and 2 bases from J, with 5 bases between.

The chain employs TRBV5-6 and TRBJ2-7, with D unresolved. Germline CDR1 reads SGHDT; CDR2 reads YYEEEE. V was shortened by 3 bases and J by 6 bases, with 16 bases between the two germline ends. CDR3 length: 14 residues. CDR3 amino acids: CASSWGPSSSEQYF. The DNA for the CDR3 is TGTGCCAGCAGCTGGGGTCCCTCGAGTAGCGAGCAGTACTTC. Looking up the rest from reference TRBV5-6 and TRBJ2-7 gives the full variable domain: DAGVTQSPTHLIKTRGQQVTLRCSPKSGHDTVSWYQQALGQGPQFIFQYYEEEERQRGNFPDRFSGHQFPNYSSELNVNALLLGDSALYLCASSWGPSSSEQYFGPGTRLTVT.